The TCR beta chain under discussion was sequenced for a study of cytomegalovirus exposure and HLA in healthy donors. Study findings and constraints: Most TCRs appeared rarely, but some public TCRs recurred in many donors. Per published accounts, TCR beta sequences correctly predicted the HLA-A and HLA-B alleles of most subjects.

Both 60 Vbeta primers and 13 Jbeta primers went into the PCR. Profiling relied on immunoSEQ multiplex PCR, and the TCRdb table lists in-frame clones only, not all of them. Altogether fewer than 200,000 clones are present, 80% to 90% being singletons, with the ten largest covering roughly a tenth. Only a few counts were recorded for this clone. Its antigen is not identified. This CDR3 is 17 amino acids long. V lost 8 bases and J lost 0; bases outside the gene matches: 8. In germline, CDR1 is SGHAT, CDR2 FQNNGV. What was sequenced was PBMCs. V gene TRBV11-2 combines with J gene TRBJ1-3; 12 nucleotides agree with TRBD1. The TCR sequence derives from a man aged 50-60 years in good health and CMV-seropositive. The CDR3 coding sequence is TGTGCCAGCGGGGGACAGGGGGCCGTCAACTCTGGAAACACCATATATTTT. Translating gives CASGGQGAVNSGNTIYF. Looking up the rest from reference TRBV11-2 and TRBJ1-3 gives the full variable domain: EAGVAQSPRYKIIEKRQSVAFWCNPISGHATLYWYQQILGQGPKLLIQFQNNGVVDDSQLPKDRFSAERLKGVDSTLKIQPAKLEDSAVYLCASGGQGAVNSGNTIYFGEGSWLTVV.